This T cell receptor (beta chain) was obtained from a study of OX40 agonist ivuxolimab in advanced cancers. Systemic immunosuppression or autoimmune disease history was grounds to exclude patients. Overall study findings and caveats: Both blood CD4+ and CD8+ T cells showed clonal growth by week 6 at 0.1 to 3.0 mg/kg. It was not determined which antigens were specifically recognized by the peripheral T cells that had undergone clonal expansion. Some of the nonresponding patients also showed low levels of normalized T-cell clonal expansion.

A note on this clone: Its specificity is not known.

Trimming took 3 bases from V and 0 from J, leaving 11 bases between them. The CDR3 sequence is 16 residues long. Germline-derived CDR1 and CDR2 are MGHDK and SYGVNS. Sequencing was performed with immunoSEQ multiplex PCR; in TCRdb, only in-frame clones are kept and a portion is missing. Of around 100,000 clones in the sample, 85% to 95% were seen once. The chain uses TRBV25-1 and TRBJ1-4; D gene uncertain. Here the sequenced sample was CD4+ or CD8+ T cells sorted from blood, taken in a trial of the OX40 agonist ivuxolimab. The sequence derives from an adult with an advanced solid tumor such as melanoma, head and neck, liver or kidney cancer. The CDR3 protein is CASSEGRLATNEKLFF. The CDR3 region has the DNA TGTGCCAGCAGTGAGGGCAGGCTTGCAACTAATGAAAAACTGTTTTTT.